This T cell receptor beta chain emerged from a study of T cell changes during pregnancy in multiple sclerosis. TCRdb's copy holds only in-frame clones and misses some; the assay was immunoSEQ multiplex PCR. The sample yields under 50,000 clones, roughly 90% seen once. The source material was CD8+ T cells from peripheral blood mononuclear cells, sampled in the second trimester of pregnancy. The TCR originated in a female donor with multiple sclerosis, enrolled in a pregnancy study.

DNA of the CDR3: TGTGCCAGCAGTTACCCTAGCGGGGGAGGTTCCTACGAGCAGTACTTC. This sequence encodes CASSYPSGGGSYEQYF. The chain couples TRBV6-6 to TRBJ2-7; 10 bases align to TRBD2. J was trimmed by 1 base and V by 2 bases; bases with no gene match: 5. The CDR3 runs 16 residues. Germline assignment: CDR1 MNHNY and CDR2 SVGAGI (reference sequence).